The entry that follows covers one T cell receptor beta chain sequence. The data stem from a study of CD8 T cells in Susac syndrome. This CDR3 has 17 residues. J lost 2 bases, V lost 1 base, and 3 bases had no gene match. The germline CDR1 and CDR2 sequences are SGHKS and YYEKEE (reference sequence). RNA was extracted with the RNeasy kit, and a quantity of roughly 0.45 to 1 ug was reverse transcribed using random hexamers. TCRdb re-called the immunoSEQ multiplex PCR reads through MiXCR, storing one row per CDR3 protein. The sample gives 350,000 to 550,000 distinct CDR3 sequences, more than 80% of which show up once; 0.09% to 0.15% is in the top ten.

The specimen sequenced was CD8+ T cells from PBMCs. The TCR originated in a human donor with multiple sclerosis. The V call is TRBV5-5, the J call TRBJ2-2; 12 nucleotides match TRBD2. This CDR3 is CASSLSLAGGNTGELFF. DNA for the CDR3: TGTGCCAGCAGCTTGTCACTAGCGGGGGGTAACACCGGGGAGCTGTTTTTT.